Below are 6 T cell receptor beta chains sequenced from a single sample in a study of early T cells in non-severe SARS-CoV-2 infection. TCRdb re-derived calls from the 5' RACE reads in MiXCR, one entry per CDR3 protein. The table includes 85,000 to 100,000 distinct CDR3 sequences, 15% to 20% detected once. The input for sequencing was whole blood, taken at baseline. These receptors all come from an adult who was a healthcare worker with PCR-confirmed SARS-CoV-2 infection or an uninfected control (not recorded which).

In this sample, this clonotype turned up a few times. V gene TRBV20-1 combines with J gene TRBJ2-3; a weak D match, TRBD2 (5 bases). V lost 6 bases and J lost 0, with 13 bases in between. CDR3 size: 14 residues. Germline CDR1 DFQATT, CDR2 SNEGSKA (reference sequence). The CDR3, as DNA: TGCAGTGCGAGCGGAGGCGGAAGCACAGATACGCAGTATTTT. Its translation is CSASGGGSTDTQYF.

V usage is TRBV2 and J usage is TRBJ2-5; D unresolved. Germline values: CDR1 SNHLY, CDR2 FYNNEI. The CDR3 is 14 amino acids. V was trimmed by 11 bases and J by 1 base, leaving 17 bases between them. CDR3 protein: CACSRANLQETQYF. CDR3 DNA: TGTGCCTGTTCCCGGGCTAACCTCCAAGAGACCCAGTACTTC.

This chain joins TRBV15 and TRBJ2-1, with D possibly called TRBD1 or TRBD2 (5 bases each). V was shortened by 4 bases and J by 3 bases, with 16 bases between the two germline ends. The CDR3 is 16 amino acids. The germline V gene encodes CDR1 LNHNV and CDR2 YYDKDF (reference sequence). The CDR3 loop reads CATSNPGAGDYNEQFF. CDR3 DNA sequence: TGTGCCACCAGCAACCCCGGGGCTGGGGACTACAATGAGCAGTTCTTC. Filled out from reference TRBV15 and TRBJ2-1, the complete variable domain reads DAMVIQNPRYQVTQFGKPVTLSCSQTLNHNVMYWYQQKSSQAPKLLFHYYDKDFNNEADTPDNFQSRRPNTSFCFLDIRSPGLGDTAMYLCATSNPGAGDYNEQFFGPGTRLTVL.

This clonotype appeared a few times. This chain uses TRBV29-1 with TRBJ1-1; tentatively, D is TRBD1 (6 bases). V was shortened by 5 bases and J by 0 bases, with 7 bases between the two germline ends. Germline V gene data show CDR1 as SQVTM and CDR2 as ANQGSEA. The CDR3 contains 12 residues. CDR3 sequence: CSVRQVNTEAFF. CDR3 DNA sequence: TGCAGCGTTAGACAGGTGAACACTGAAGCTTTCTTT.

The chain has TRBV27 and TRBJ2-1, with 11 bases matching TRBD2. J gave up 2 bases and V 5 bases, and 8 bases lay outside the gene matches. The CDR3 has 17 residues. CDR1 and CDR2 from the germline V gene are MNHEY and SMNVEV (reference sequence). DNA for the CDR3: TGTGCCAGCAGTCCACCTCTAGCGGGAGGTACCTACAATGAGCAGTTCTTC. Protein product: CASSPPLAGGTYNEQFF.

The gene calls are TRBV6-6 and TRBJ2-3; a weak D match, TRBD1 (6 bases). Deletions cut 6 bases from V and 8 bases from J, with 18 bases between. The CDR3 runs to 14 residues. Germline V gene data show CDR1 as MNHNY and CDR2 as SVGAGI (reference sequence). Here the CDR3 DNA reads TGTGCCAGCAGCCCGACAGGACATTGGGTTACGCAGTATTTT. It encodes CASSPTGHWVTQYF.